This TCR beta chain appears in the sequencing data of a study of blood T cell repertoires in COVID-19. Data came from immunoSEQ multiplex PCR; TCRdb stores just in-frame clones and leaves some out. The table has 200,000 to 250,000 clones, roughly 79% seen once. The CDR3 length is 14 residues. The germline gives CDR1 SEHNR, CDR2 FQNEAQ (reference sequence). V was cut by 3 bases and J by 8 bases, with 14 bases left in between. What was sequenced was peripheral blood. The receptor was derived from a woman of 80 years or more with COVID-19, enrolled during active disease. V gene TRBV7-9 combines with J gene TRBJ2-1; D not certain. CDR3 loop: CASSFKVFGDEQFF. In nucleotides, the CDR3 is TGTGCCAGCAGCTTTAAAGTATTTGGAGATGAGCAGTTCTTC.